This T cell receptor (beta chain) emerged from a study of T cell repertoires in cytomegalovirus infection. Study in general: HLA-B-restricted CMV epitopes that are well studied were used alongside recently identified HLA-C-restricted ones. Both a matching HLA type and CMV infection were indicated by public TCR beta signatures.

TCRdb used MiXCR to reprocess the reads, holding one entry per CDR3 protein. Among fewer than 950,000 distinct CDR3 sequences listed, about 31% were seen once. Findings and caveats of the study: Of the TCR beta families, the public ones yielded a cumulative frequency that identified carriers of CMV plus the relevant HLA. CMV-specific HLA-C-restricted TCR beta clonotypes dominated the ex vivo response.

In germline, CDR1 is DFQATT, CDR2 SNEGSKA (reference sequence). The CDR3 sequence is 18 residues long. The J segment lost 0 bases and the V segment lost 3 bases, leaving 17 bases of the junction unmatched. About this clonotype itself: The antigen is not known.

Material: cultured CD8+ T cells from PBMCs, obtained from culture after CMV antigen stimulation. The TCR comes from a human donor in good health (CMV status not recorded). Some clones in this sample may be carry-over from other donors' samples. V and J are TRBV20-1 and TRBJ2-7; 7 positions agree with TRBD1. CDR3 protein: CSARPFRDRQGSSYEQYV. The CDR3 DNA is TGCAGTGCTAGGCCCTTTCGAGATAGACAGGGAAGCTCCTACGAGCAGTACGTC.